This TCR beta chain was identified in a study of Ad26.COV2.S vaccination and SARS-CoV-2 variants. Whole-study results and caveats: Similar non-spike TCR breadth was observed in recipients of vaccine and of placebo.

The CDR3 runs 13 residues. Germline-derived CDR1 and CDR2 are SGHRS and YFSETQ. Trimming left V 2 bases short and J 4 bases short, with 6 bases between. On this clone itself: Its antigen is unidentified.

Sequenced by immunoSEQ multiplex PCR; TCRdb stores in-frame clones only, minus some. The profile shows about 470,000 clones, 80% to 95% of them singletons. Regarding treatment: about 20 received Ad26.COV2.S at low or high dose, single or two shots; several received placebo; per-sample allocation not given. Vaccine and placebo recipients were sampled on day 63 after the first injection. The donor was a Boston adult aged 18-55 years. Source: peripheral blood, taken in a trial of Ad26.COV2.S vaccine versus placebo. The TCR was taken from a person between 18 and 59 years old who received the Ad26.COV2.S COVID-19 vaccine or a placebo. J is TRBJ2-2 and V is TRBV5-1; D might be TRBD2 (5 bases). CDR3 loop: CASSFAGTGELFF. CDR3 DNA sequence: TGCGCCAGCAGCTTCGCGGGCACCGGGGAGCTGTTTTTT.